Listed below are T cell receptor beta chains from one sample, sequenced in a study of shared clonotypes between healthy human individuals. Clones were sequenced by immunoSEQ multiplex PCR, and TCRdb holds only the in-frame ones, with some missing. The profile shows about 2 million clones, 85% to 95% of them singletons. Sequenced material: naive CD4+ T cells sorted from blood. These receptors originate from a man between 18 and 29 years old in good health. Each CDR3 is given with its conserved first and last residue. The D gene is left open where the match is weak. Clone size, where shown, is once, few, many, or a class for clones that have expanded.

size	D	V	J	CDR3	DNA
-	-	TRBV28	TRBJ2-7	CASRLGPYEQYF	TGTGCCAGCAGACTGGGTCCTTACGAGCAGTACTTC
-	TRBD2	TRBV5-1	TRBJ2-1	CASSLEGAGGNEQFF	TGCGCCAGCAGCTTGGAGGGAGCGGGAGGCAATGAGCAGTTCTTC
-	-	TRBV5-1	TRBJ2-2	CASSLRSPPGELFF	TGCGCCAGCAGCTTGCGAAGTCCCCCCGGGGAGCTGTTTTTT
-	TRBD1	TRBV11-2	TRBJ2-2	CASSLVAGTGNTGELFF	TGTGCCAGCAGCTTAGTGGCCGGGACAGGTAACACCGGGGAGCTGTTTTTT
-	-	TRBV6-6	TRBJ1-2	CASSDRQGRDGYTF	TGTGCCAGCAGCGACAGGCAGGGTAGGGATGGCTACACCTTC
-	-	TRBV6-1	TRBJ1-6	CASSEVGRLNSPLHF	TGTGCCAGCAGTGAAGTGGGCAGGCTGAATTCACCCCTCCACTTT
-	-	TRBV5-1	TRBJ1-4	CASSYSYRATSEKLFF	TGCGCCAGCAGCTATAGTTACAGGGCAACGTCTGAAAAACTGTTTTTT
-	-	TRBV29-1	TRBJ2-1	CSAQSIRDPKEFF	TGCAGCGCTCAGTCGATCCGGGACCCCAAGGAGTTCTTC
-	-	TRBV6-1	TRBJ1-5	CASSLLGDSNQPQHF	TGTGCCAGCAGCCTTCTCGGGGATAGCAATCAGCCCCAGCATTTT
-	TRBD2	TRBV19	TRBJ2-1	CASSLAGGQFF	TGTGCCAGTAGCCTAGCGGGGGGACAGTTCTTC
once	-	TRBV15	TRBJ1-2	CATSRGGYSGGNYGYTF	TGTGCCACCAGCAGAGGAGGGTACAGCGGCGGTAACTATGGCTACACCTTC
-	-	TRBV30	TRBJ1-2	CAWSLERGYGYTF	TGTGCCTGGAGCCTCGAGAGGGGTTATGGCTACACCTTC
-	-	TRBV5-4	TRBJ2-4	CASSLGLIGDIQYF	TGTGCCAGCAGCTTAGGACTCATCGGGGACATTCAGTACTTC
-	TRBD2	TRBV5-4	TRBJ2-7	CASSTGTSGRAGEQYF	TGTGCCAGCAGCACAGGGACTAGCGGGAGGGCCGGCGAGCAGTACTTC
-	-	TRBV6-5	TRBJ2-7	CASSYSLTGAYEQYF	TGTGCCAGCAGTTACTCGTTGACGGGAGCCTACGAGCAGTACTTC
-	-	TRBV4-1	TRBJ2-1	CASSQVPGYANEQFF	TGCGCCAGCAGCCAAGTGCCCGGGTACGCAAATGAGCAGTTCTTC
-	-	TRBV30	TRBJ2-7	CAWTPGGPIHYEQYF	TGTGCCTGGACCCCCGGCGGCCCCATCCATTACGAGCAGTACTTC
-	TRBD2	TRBV6-5	TRBJ2-7	CATGRGGSSYEQYF	TGTGCCACCGGCCGGGGGGGTTCTTCCTACGAGCAGTACTTC
-	-	TRBV2	TRBJ1-1	CASSEVTEAFF	TGTGCCAGCAGTGAAGTCACTGAAGCTTTCTTT
-	-	TRBV6-1	TRBJ2-3	CASSEQSSYVDTQYF	TGTGCCAGCAGTGAACAATCGAGTTACGTCGATACGCAGTATTTT
-	-	TRBV7-9	TRBJ2-3	CASSSRRTPATQYF	TGTGCCAGCAGCTCGAGAAGGACTCCCGCTACGCAGTATTTT
-	-	TRBV30	TRBJ1-1	CAWRKGSVNTEAFF	TGTGCCTGGAGGAAAGGATCGGTGAACACTGAAGCTTTCTTT
-	TRBD1	TRBV7-2	TRBJ2-7	CASSPPARGTNEQYF	TGTGCCAGCAGCCCCCCCGCCAGGGGGACAAACGAGCAGTACTTC
few	TRBD1	TRBV6-1	TRBJ1-6	CASTGQGNSPLHF	TGTGCCAGCACTGGACAGGGAAACTCACCCCTCCACTTT
-	TRBD2	TRBV6-5	TRBJ2-1	CASSRGLKIIDEQFF	TGTGCCAGCAGCCGGGGACTAAAGATTATCGATGAGCAGTTCTTC
-	-	TRBV7-9	TRBJ2-7	CASSLERWGSSYEQYF	TGTGCCAGCAGCTTAGAAAGGTGGGGGAGCTCCTACGAGCAGTACTTC
-	TRBD1	TRBV5-4	TRBJ2-2	CASSATGGSGELFF	TGTGCCAGCAGCGCCACAGGGGGTTCGGGGGAGCTGTTTTTT
-	-	TRBV6-6	TRBJ1-1	CASSGMNTEAFF	TGTGCCAGTTCGGGGATGAACACTGAAGCTTTCTTT
-	-	TRBV28	TRBJ1-5	CASSTTTSGGVNQPQHF	TGTGCCAGCAGTACCACTACGAGCGGTGGGGTCAATCAGCCCCAGCATTTT
-	TRBD1	TRBV18	TRBJ1-5	CASSEKQGPDQPQHF	TGTGCCAGCTCTGAGAAACAGGGGCCGGATCAGCCCCAGCATTTT
-	-	TRBV7-3	TRBJ2-2	CASSVHSVSGELFF	TGTGCCAGCAGCGTCCACTCGGTATCCGGGGAGCTGTTTTTT
-	TRBD2	TRBV4-1	TRBJ2-1	CASSRTSGRENEQFF	TGCGCCAGCAGCCGAACTAGCGGGAGGGAAAATGAGCAGTTCTTC
-	-	TRBV27	TRBJ1-6	CASRGPGNSPLHF	TGTGCCAGCAGGGGGCCCGGCAATTCACCCCTCCACTTT
-	-	TRBV7-2	TRBJ2-5	CASSFSWGSETQYF	TGTGCCAGCAGCTTTAGTTGGGGCTCGGAGACCCAGTACTTC
-	TRBD1	TRBV6-1	TRBJ1-5	CASNDRAGGIRGHF	TGTGCCAGCAACGACAGGGCAGGCGGGATCCGAGGGCATTTT
-	TRBD1	TRBV7-9	TRBJ1-6	CASSPRGTVNSPLHF	TGTGCCAGCAGCCCCCGGGGGACAGTTAATTCACCCCTCCACTTT